These T cell receptor beta chains were read from a single sample in a study of blood T cells in healthy people across ages. One entry per CDR3 protein results from TCRdb running MiXCR on the 5' RACE reads. The sample includes 550,000 to 650,000 distinct CDR3 sequences, approximately 30% seen only once; the top ten take less than 20%. Material for sequencing was blood. The receptor source for this set is a woman of 80 years or more in good health. CDR3s include the opening cysteine and the closing phenylalanine or tryptophan. The D gene is left open where the match is weak. Not all rows give a size; the values are once, few, many and, for expanded clones, a class.

cdr3_length,clone_size,j_call,v_call,d_call,cdr3_nt,cdr3_aa
15,many,TRBJ2-3,TRBV7-6,TRBD1,TGTGCCAGCAGCCAGACGGGACAGGACACAGATACGCAGTATTTT,CASSQTGQDTDTQYF
14,many,TRBJ2-5,TRBV20-1,-,TGCAGTGCTAGAGATAGGGCGGGGAGGGAGACCCAGTACTTC,CSARDRAGRETQYF
15,many,TRBJ2-7,TRBV6-5,TRBD1,TGTGCCAGCAGTCCCGGACAGGGGCCCTACAATGAGCAGTACTTC,CASSPGQGPYNEQYF
16,many,TRBJ2-3,TRBV27,-,TGTGCCAGCAGCCCAAGGAACCAAGCTAGCACAGATACGCAGTATTTT,CASSPRNQASTDTQYF
16,many,TRBJ2-1,TRBV7-2,TRBD2,TGTGCCAGCAGCTCAGCGGGGGGCCTGTCATACGGTGAGCAGTTCTTC,CASSSAGGLSYGEQFF
14,-,TRBJ2-7,TRBV20-1,TRBD2,TGCAGTGCTAGGGCTGGCGGGAGGGACTACGAGCAGTACTTC,CSARAGGRDYEQYF
17,many,TRBJ1-2,TRBV27,TRBD1,TGTGCCAGCAGTTTATCGATGTGGAGGGGGCGCAACTATGGCTACACCTTC,CASSLSMWRGRNYGYTF
11,many,TRBJ2-3,TRBV10-3,-,TGTGCCACCAGACGGAAAGATACGCAGTATTTT,CATRRKDTQYF
13,-,TRBJ1-2,TRBV15,-,TGTGCCACCAGCAAAGGGGACGGCCGAAGCTACACCTTC,CATSKGDGRSYTF
16,-,TRBJ2-3,TRBV20-1,TRBD2,TGCAGTGCTAGCCCGGGACTAGCGGGGAGCACAGATACGCAGTATTTT,CSASPGLAGSTDTQYF
14,-,TRBJ1-1,TRBV18,TRBD1,TGTGCCAGCTCAGACTCGACAGGGCAAACTGAAGCTTTCTTT,CASSDSTGQTEAFF
14,many,TRBJ2-7,TRBV7-9,-,TGTGCCAGCAGCTTAGGGACTCACGCCTACGAGCAGTACTTC,CASSLGTHAYEQYF
15,few,TRBJ1-1,TRBV6-5,-,TGTGCCAGCACCTCGCGGAGTCCCGGGATCACTGAAGCTTTCTTT,CASTSRSPGITEAFF
15,many,TRBJ1-2,TRBV4-3,-,TGCGCCAGCAGCCAGGATGGGGGGTCTAACTATGGCTACACCTTC,CASSQDGGSNYGYTF
13,-,TRBJ2-1,TRBV6-5,TRBD1,TGTGCCAGCAGCCCCGGGACAGCGGTATTACAGTTCTTC,CASSPGTAVLQFF
15,-,TRBJ2-7,TRBV20-1,TRBD2,TGCAGTGCTAGAGATATGGTAGCGGGAGACAACGAGCAGTACTTC,CSARDMVAGDNEQYF
17,-,TRBJ1-4,TRBV27,-,TGTGCCAGCAGTTTATACGTTGGGGCCAGGGCTAGCGAAAAACTGTTTTTT,CASSLYVGARASEKLFF
15,many,TRBJ1-1,TRBV27,-,TGTGCCAGCAGTTTATCCTGGGGGGGTAGAGCTGAAGCTTTCTTT,CASSLSWGGRAEAFF
11,many,TRBJ1-2,TRBV20-1,TRBD1,TGCAGTGCTTGGGACAGCTATGGCTACACCTTC,CSAWDSYGYTF
13,many,TRBJ1-2,TRBV2,-,TGTGCCAGCAGCGACACCTCTAACTATGGCTACACCTTC,CASSDTSNYGYTF
14,-,TRBJ2-2,TRBV6-2/TRBV6-3,-,TGTGCCAGCAGTTTCCGCGGGGTGGCCGGGGAGCTGTTTTTT,CASSFRGVAGELFF
15,many,TRBJ2-7,TRBV7-2,TRBD2,TGTGCCAGCAGCTCTGCCAGCGGGGGTTACTACGAGCAGTACTTC,CASSSASGGYYEQYF
17,-,TRBJ2-1,TRBV6-1,TRBD2,TGTGCCAGCAGGACTTTTCATAGCGGGGAGACGTACAATGAGCAGTTCTTC,CASRTFHSGETYNEQFF
14,many,TRBJ1-2,TRBV27,TRBD1,TGTGCCAGCAGTTTAAATGACAGGGTTCAAGGCTACACCTTC,CASSLNDRVQGYTF
17,many,TRBJ2-3,TRBV5-6,TRBD2,TGTGCCAGCAGCTCCTCCCTCCTGACTAGCGGGGCAGATACGCAGTATTTT,CASSSSLLTSGADTQYF
15,many,TRBJ2-3,TRBV20-1,TRBD2,TGCAGTGCTAGCGTCAGCGGGGGGGTCACAGATACGCAGTATTTT,CSASVSGGVTDTQYF
16,many,TRBJ1-6,TRBV5-1,TRBD1,TGCGCCAGCAGCGATGGGACAGGGAAACTTCGTTCACCCCTCCACTTT,CASSDGTGKLRSPLHF
13,-,TRBJ1-4,TRBV6-5,-,TGTGCCACCAATCGGGCCCGAGGAGAAAAACTGTTTTTT,CATNRARGEKLFF
15,many,TRBJ1-6,TRBV10-3,-,TGTGCCATCAGTGAGGACCGGGCCCGAGGTTCACCCCTCCACTTT,CAISEDRARGSPLHF
14,many,TRBJ1-1,TRBV7-3,-,TGTGCCAGCAGCTTGGGTTCTGGGGGTACTGAAGCTTTCTTT,CASSLGSGGTEAFF
14,-,TRBJ2-3,TRBV30,TRBD2,TGTGCCTGGAGTGTAAAAGCGGGGGTAGATACGCAGTATTTT,CAWSVKAGVDTQYF
14,-,TRBJ2-1,TRBV7-2,-,TGTGCCAGCAGCTCGACACTAGCCTTGGATGAGCAGTTCTTC,CASSSTLALDEQFF
15,-,TRBJ2-7,TRBV7-2,TRBD1,TGTGCCAGCAGCATCGATGGACAGGGAATCTACGAGCAGTACTTC,CASSIDGQGIYEQYF